This T cell receptor (beta chain) was captured by sequencing in a study of early T cells in non-severe SARS-CoV-2 infection. Study-wide background: Unsorted whole blood bulk RNA was sequenced, with unpaired chains.

Study-wide points: VDJdb-based annotation leaned toward anti-spike CD8 responses and missed private and CD4 specificities.

In this sample, this clonotype turned up many times. Its target is unknown. Attachment of unique molecular identifiers was made to individual cDNA molecules. TCRdb re-derived calls from the 5' RACE reads in MiXCR, one entry per CDR3 protein. The sample consists of about 39,000 distinct CDR3 sequences, 4% to 4.5% of them appearing once. This receptor was identified in an adult who was a healthcare worker with PCR-confirmed SARS-CoV-2 infection or an uninfected control (not recorded which). The sequencing sample was made of whole blood.

CDR3 sequence reads: CASSQGWGDNEKLFF. The CDR3 DNA follows: TGTGCCAGCAGCCAAGGTTGGGGAGATAATGAAAAACTGTTTTTT. The chain carries TRBV4-2 and TRBJ1-4; D call uncertain. The CDR3 length is 15 residues. Germline V gives CDR1 LGHNA, CDR2 YNFKEQ. Trimming took 1 base from V and 4 from J, leaving 10 bases between them.